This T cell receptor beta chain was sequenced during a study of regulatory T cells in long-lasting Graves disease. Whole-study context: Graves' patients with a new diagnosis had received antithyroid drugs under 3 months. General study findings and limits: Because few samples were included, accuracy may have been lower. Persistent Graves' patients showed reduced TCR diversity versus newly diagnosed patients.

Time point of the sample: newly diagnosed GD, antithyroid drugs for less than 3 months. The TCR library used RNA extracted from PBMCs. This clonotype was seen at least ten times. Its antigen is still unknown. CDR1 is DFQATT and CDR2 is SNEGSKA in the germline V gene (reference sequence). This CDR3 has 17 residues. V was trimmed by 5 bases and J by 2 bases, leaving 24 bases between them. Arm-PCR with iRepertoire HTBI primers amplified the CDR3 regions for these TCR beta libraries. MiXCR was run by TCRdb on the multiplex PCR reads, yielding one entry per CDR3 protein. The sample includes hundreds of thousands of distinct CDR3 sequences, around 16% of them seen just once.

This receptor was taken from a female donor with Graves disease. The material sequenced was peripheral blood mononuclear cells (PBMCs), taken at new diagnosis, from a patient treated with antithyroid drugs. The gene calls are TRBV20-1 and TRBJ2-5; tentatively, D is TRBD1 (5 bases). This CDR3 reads CSAEEPPPAGWQETQYF. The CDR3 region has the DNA TGCAGTGCTGAAGAGCCCCCCCCGGCAGGGTGGCAAGAGACCCAGTACTTC.